This T cell receptor beta chain is from a study of CD8 T cells in Susac syndrome. Reverse transcription of about 0.5 to 1 ug RNA used random hexamers. The CDR3 of TCR beta was amplified by immunoSEQ multiplex PCR across 54 Vbeta and 13 Jbeta. TCRdb reprocessed the immunoSEQ multiplex PCR reads with MiXCR, giving one entry per CDR3 protein. The sample records around 160,000 distinct CDR3 sequences, roughly 94% being singletons. The junction had 7 bases not matched to a gene; V was cut back by 5 bases and J by 0 bases. The CDR3 covers 17 residues. The germline gives CDR1 SGHTA, CDR2 FQGNSA. High-throughput TCR beta sequencing covered peripheral CD8+ and CD4+ T cells. The authors negatively isolated CD8+ and CD4+ T cells and FACS-enriched TEMRA cells.

Sample: CD4+ T cells from PBMCs. The receptor's source is a human donor with multiple sclerosis. J is TRBJ2-7 and V is TRBV7-2, with TRBD2 matching 13 bases. The CDR3 bases are TGTGCCAGCAGCCCGGGACTAGCGGGAATGCCCTCCTACGAGCAGTACTTC. The encoded protein is CASSPGLAGMPSYEQYF. Combining the CDR3 with reference TRBV7-2 and TRBJ2-7 gives the whole variable domain GAGVSQSPSNKVTEKGKDVELRCDPISGHTALYWYRQSLGQGLEFLIYFQGNSAPDKSGLPSDRFSAERTGGSVSTLTIQRTQQEDSAVYLCASSPGLAGMPSYEQYFGPGTRLTVT.